This TCR beta chain originates from a study of cytomegalovirus exposure and HLA in healthy donors. The wider study: The same platform as the 666 first-cohort repertoires was used for the 100 to 150 validation repertoires, a later analysis reported. Findings and caveats of the study: Some public TCRs appeared in many individuals, while most sequences were rare.

About this clone: Antigen: not known. One end of the junction is discordant with germline, which a read error may explain.

Assay: immunoSEQ multiplex PCR; the TCRdb copy retains only in-frame clones and omits some. The profile covers about 200,000 clones, with 84% appearing a single time and about an eighth taken by the ten largest. The donors were members of the roughly 130-subject validation cohort (separate from the approximately 730-subject first cohort). The TCR was taken from a young woman in good health and CMV-seropositive. The sequenced sample was PBMCs.

The CDR3 is CASSLVNTEAFF. The DNA for the CDR3 is TGTGCCAGCAGTTTGGTAAACACTGAAGCTTTCTTT. The genes are TRBV5-4 and TRBJ1-1; the D is unclear. This CDR3 is built from 12 residues. The germline gives CDR1 SGHNT, CDR2 YYREEE (reference sequence).